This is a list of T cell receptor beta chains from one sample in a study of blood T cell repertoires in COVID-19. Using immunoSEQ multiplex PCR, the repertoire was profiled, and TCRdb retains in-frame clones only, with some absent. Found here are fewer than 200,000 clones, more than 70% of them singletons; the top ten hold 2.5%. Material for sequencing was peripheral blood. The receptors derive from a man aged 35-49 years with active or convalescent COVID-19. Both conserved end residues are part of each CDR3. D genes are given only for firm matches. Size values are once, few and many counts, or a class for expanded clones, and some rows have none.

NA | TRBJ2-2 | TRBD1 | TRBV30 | CAWSATGGASGELFF | TGTGCCTGGAGTGCCACAGGGGGCGCGTCCGGGGAGCTGTTTTTT
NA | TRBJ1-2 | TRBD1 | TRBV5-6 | CASSSAGQNYGYTF | TGTGCCAGCAGCAGCGCGGGACAGAACTATGGCTACACCTTC
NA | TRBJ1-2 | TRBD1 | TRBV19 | CASSIWDRGYKTGYTF | TGTGCCAGTAGTATCTGGGACAGGGGGTACAAGACTGGCTACACCTTC
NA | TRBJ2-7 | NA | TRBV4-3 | CASSQGRGTYEQYF | TGCGCCAGCAGCCAGGGACGGGGGACCTACGAGCAGTACTTC
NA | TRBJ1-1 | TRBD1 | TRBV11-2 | CASSLGTGSLNTEAFF | TGTGCCAGCAGCTTGGGGACAGGGTCTCTGAACACTGAAGCTTTCTTT
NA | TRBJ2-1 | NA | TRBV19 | CASIDPRVGYNEQFF | TGTGCCAGTATCGATCCCAGGGTAGGTTACAATGAGCAGTTCTTC
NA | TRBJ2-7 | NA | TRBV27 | CATAWRGPNNEQYF | TGTGCCACCGCGTGGCGGGGGCCGAACAACGAGCAGTACTTC
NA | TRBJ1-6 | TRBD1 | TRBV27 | CASSPGTGGNSPLHF | TGTGCCAGCAGTCCCGGGACAGGGGGCAATTCACCCCTCCACTTT
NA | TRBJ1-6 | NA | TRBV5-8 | CASSESSYNSPLHF | TGTGCCAGCAGCGAGAGCTCCTATAATTCACCCCTCCACTTT
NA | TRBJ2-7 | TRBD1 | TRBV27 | CASSPTGYYEQYF | TGTGCCAGCAGTCCGACAGGGTACTACGAGCAGTACTTC
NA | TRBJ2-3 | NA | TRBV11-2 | CASSAGPGGTDTQYF | TGTGCCAGCAGCGCAGGGCCGGGAGGCACAGATACGCAGTATTTT
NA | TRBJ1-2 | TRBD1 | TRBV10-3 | CAISEPGQGQPNYGYTF | TGTGCCATCAGTGAGCCGGGACAGGGGCAACCTAACTATGGCTACACCTTC
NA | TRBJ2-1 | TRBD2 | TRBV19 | CASSTGLAGGQEQFF | TGTGCCAGTAGTACAGGACTAGCGGGGGGTCAAGAGCAGTTCTTC
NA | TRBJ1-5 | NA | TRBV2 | CASSLRQDQPQHF | TGTGCCAGCAGTCTGCGACAGGATCAGCCCCAGCATTTT
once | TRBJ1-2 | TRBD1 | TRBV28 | CASSWGPGQDSMVEGYTF | TGTGCCAGCAGTTGGGGGCCGGGACAGGACTCGATGGTCGAAGGCTACACCTTC